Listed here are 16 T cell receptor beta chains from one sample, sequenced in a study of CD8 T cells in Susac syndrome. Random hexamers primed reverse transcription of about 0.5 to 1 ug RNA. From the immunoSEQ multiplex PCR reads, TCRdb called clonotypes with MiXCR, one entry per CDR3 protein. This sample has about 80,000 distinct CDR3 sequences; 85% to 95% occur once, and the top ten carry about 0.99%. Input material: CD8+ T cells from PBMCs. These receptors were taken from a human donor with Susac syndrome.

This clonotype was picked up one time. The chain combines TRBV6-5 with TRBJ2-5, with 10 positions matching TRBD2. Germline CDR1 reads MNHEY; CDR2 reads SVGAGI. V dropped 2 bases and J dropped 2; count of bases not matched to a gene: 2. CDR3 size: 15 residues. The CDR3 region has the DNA TGTGCCAGCAGTTACACTAGCGGGGAACAAGAGACCCAGTACTTC. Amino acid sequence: CASSYTSGEQETQYF.

CDR3 in amino acids: CAWSVGSGSYEQYF. CDR3 DNA: TGTGCCTGGAGTGTCGGGAGCGGGTCCTACGAGCAGTACTTC. This chain connects TRBV30 to TRBJ2-7, with TRBD2 as a possible D gene (6 bases). Between the trimmed V and J ends, which lost 0 bases and 1 base, there was a span of 10 bases. Per the germline V gene, CDR1 is GTSNPN and CDR2 is SVGIG (reference sequence). The CDR3 totals 14 residues.

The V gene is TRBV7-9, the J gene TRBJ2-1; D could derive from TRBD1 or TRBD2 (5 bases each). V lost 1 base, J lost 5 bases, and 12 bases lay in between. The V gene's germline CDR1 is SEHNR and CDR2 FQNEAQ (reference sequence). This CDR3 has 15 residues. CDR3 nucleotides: TGTGCCAGCAGCTTAGGAGGGACCCAACACAATGAGCAGTTCTTC. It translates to CASSLGGTQHNEQFF.

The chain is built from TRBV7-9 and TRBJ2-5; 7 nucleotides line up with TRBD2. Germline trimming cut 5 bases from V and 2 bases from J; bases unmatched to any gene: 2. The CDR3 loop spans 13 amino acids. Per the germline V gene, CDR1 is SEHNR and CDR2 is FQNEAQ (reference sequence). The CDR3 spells CASSPSGQETQYF. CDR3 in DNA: TGTGCCAGCAGCCCTAGCGGACAAGAGACCCAGTACTTC.

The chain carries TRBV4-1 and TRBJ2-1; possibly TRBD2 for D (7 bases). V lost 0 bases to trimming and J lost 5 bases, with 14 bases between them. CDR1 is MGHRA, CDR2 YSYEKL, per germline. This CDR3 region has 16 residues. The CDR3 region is CASSQDPPGGNNEQFF. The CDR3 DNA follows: TGCGCCAGCAGCCAAGATCCCCCGGGGGGCAACAATGAGCAGTTCTTC.

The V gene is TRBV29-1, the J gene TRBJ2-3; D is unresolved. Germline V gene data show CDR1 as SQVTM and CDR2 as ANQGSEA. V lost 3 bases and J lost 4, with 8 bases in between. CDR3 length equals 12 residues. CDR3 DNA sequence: TGCAGCGTTGAGTGGAGAGCAGATACGCAGTATTTT. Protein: CSVEWRADTQYF.

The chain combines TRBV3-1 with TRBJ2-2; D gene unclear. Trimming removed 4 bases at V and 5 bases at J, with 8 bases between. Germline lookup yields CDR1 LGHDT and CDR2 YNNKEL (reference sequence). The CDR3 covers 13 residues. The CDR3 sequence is CASSPERTGELFF. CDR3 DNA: TGTGCCAGCAGCCCCGAGAGAACCGGGGAGCTGTTTTTT. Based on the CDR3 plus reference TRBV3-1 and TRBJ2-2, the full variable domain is DTAVSQTPKYLVTQMGNDKSIKCEQNLGHDTMYWYKQDSKKFLKIMFSYNNKELIINETVPNRFSPKSPDKAHLNLHINSLELGDSAVYFCASSPERTGELFFGEGSRLTVL.

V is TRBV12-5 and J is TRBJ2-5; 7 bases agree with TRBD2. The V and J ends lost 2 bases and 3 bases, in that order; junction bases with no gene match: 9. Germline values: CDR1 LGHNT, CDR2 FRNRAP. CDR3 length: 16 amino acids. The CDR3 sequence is CASGLSELARKETQYF. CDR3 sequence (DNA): TGTGCTAGTGGTTTGTCCGAACTAGCGAGGAAAGAGACCCAGTACTTC.

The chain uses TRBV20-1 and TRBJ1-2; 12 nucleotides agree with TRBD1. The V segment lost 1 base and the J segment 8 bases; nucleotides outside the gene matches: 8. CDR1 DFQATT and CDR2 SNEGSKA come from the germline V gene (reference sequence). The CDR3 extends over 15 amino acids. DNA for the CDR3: TGCAGTGCTAGAGTCTCGGGGACAGGGGGCCGGGGCTACACCTTC. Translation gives CSARVSGTGGRGYTF.

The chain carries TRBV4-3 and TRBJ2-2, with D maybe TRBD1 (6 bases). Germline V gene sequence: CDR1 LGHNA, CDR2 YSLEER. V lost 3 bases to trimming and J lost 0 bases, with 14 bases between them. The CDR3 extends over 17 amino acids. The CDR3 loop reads CASSQPGTTANTGELFF. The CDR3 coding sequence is TGCGCCAGCAGCCAGCCAGGGACAACAGCGAACACCGGGGAGCTGTTTTTT.

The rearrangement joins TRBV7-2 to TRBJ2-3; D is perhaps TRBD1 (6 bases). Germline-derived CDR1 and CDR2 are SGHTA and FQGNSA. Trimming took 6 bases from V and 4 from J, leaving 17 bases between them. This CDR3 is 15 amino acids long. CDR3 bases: TGTGCCAGCAGTGAAGGTGGGGGCGTCGCAGATACGCAGTATTTT. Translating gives CASSEGGGVADTQYF. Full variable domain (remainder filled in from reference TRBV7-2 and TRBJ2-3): GAGVSQSPSNKVTEKGKDVELRCDPISGHTALYWYRQSLGQGLEFLIYFQGNSAPDKSGLPSDRFSAERTGGSVSTLTIQRTQQEDSAVYLCASSEGGGVADTQYFGPGTRLTVL.

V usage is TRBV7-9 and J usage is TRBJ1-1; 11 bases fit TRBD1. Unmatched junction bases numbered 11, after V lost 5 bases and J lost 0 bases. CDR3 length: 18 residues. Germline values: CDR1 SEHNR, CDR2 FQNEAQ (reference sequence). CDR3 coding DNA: TGTGCCAGCAGCGGAGCCGGACAGGGGGCGCATATGAACACTGAAGCTTTCTTT. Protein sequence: CASSGAGQGAHMNTEAFF.

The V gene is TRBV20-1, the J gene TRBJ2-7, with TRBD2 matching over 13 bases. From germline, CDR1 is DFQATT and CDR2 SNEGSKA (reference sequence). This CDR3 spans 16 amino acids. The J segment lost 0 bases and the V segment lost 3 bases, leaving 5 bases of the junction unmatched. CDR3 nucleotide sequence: TGCAGTGCTAGGGCATGGACTAGCGGGAGCTCCTACGAGCAGTACTTC. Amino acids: CSARAWTSGSSYEQYF.

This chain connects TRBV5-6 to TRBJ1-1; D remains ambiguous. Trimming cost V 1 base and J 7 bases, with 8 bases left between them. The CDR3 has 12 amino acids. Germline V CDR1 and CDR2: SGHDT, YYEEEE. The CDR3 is CASSLLMSEAFF. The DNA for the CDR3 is TGTGCCAGCAGCTTGCTTATGAGTGAAGCTTTCTTT.

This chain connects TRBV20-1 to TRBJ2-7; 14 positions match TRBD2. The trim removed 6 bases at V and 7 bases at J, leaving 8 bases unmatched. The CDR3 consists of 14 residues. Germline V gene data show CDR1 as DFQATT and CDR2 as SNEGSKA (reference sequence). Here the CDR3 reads CSARLAGGPGEQYF. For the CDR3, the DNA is TGCAGTGCCAGACTAGCGGGAGGGCCAGGGGAGCAGTACTTC.

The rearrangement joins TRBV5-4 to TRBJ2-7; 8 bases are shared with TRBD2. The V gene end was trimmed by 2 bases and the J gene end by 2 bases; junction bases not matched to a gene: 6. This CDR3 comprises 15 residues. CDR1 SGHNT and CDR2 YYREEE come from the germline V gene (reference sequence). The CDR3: CASSFAGGGAYEQYF. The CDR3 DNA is TGTGCCAGCAGCTTCGCGGGGGGTGGGGCCTACGAGCAGTACTTC. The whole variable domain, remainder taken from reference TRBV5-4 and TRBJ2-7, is ETGVTQSPTHLIKTRGQQVTLRCSSQSGHNTVSWYQQALGQGPQFIFQYYREEENGRGNFPPRFSGLQFPNYSSELNVNALELDDSALYLCASSFAGGGAYEQYFGPGTRLTVT.